Following are 25 T cell receptor beta chains from one sample sequenced in a study of blood T cell repertoires in COVID-19. The assay was immunoSEQ multiplex PCR, and TCRdb's table has in-frame clones only and misses some. The sample records around 230,000 clones, approximately 85% being singletons. Sequencing was performed on peripheral blood. Receptors originate from a man aged 50 to 59 with COVID-19, enrolled during active disease.

This chain uses TRBV12-3 or TRBV12-4 with TRBJ2-5, with D possibly matching TRBD1 (5 bases). The CDR3 is 13 amino acids. Trimming cost V 5 bases and J 3 bases, with 10 bases left between them. CDR3 region: CASSLGHEETQYF. The CDR3 nucleotides read TGTGCCAGCAGTCTCGGACACGAAGAGACCCAGTACTTC.

The CDR3 DNA reads as TGTGCCAGCAGCTTAGGCGGCGGCGGGGGGACAGATACGCAGTATTTT. Encoded protein: CASSLGGGGGTDTQYF. The chain couples TRBV7-9 to TRBJ2-3; TRBD2 aligns across 8 bases. Germline-derived CDR1 and CDR2 are SEHNR and FQNEAQ (reference sequence). CDR3 length: 16 residues. Germline trimming cut 1 base from V and 3 bases from J; bases unmatched to any gene: 6.

This clone was observed a handful of times. The gene calls are TRBV7-2 and TRBJ2-1; D might be TRBD1 (5 bases). With 5 bases removed from V and 5 bases from J, the gap between germline ends came to 16 bases. The CDR3 spans 15 residues. The germline V gene encodes CDR1 SGHTA and CDR2 FQGNSA. CDR3 bases: TGTGCCAGCAGCCGGAAGGTGGGGCCCAACAATGAGCAGTTCTTC. Translating it yields CASSRKVGPNNEQFF.

In its sample, this clone was seen a few times. The chain carries TRBV7-8 and TRBJ2-2, with 9 bases aligning to TRBD1. Germline CDR1 reads SGHVS; CDR2 reads FQNEAQ. The CDR3 runs to 15 residues. The trim removed 1 base at V and 7 bases at J, leaving 4 bases unmatched. CDR3 in DNA: TGTGCCAGCAGCTTAGGGACAGGGGCCCACGGGGAGCTGTTTTTT. Residues: CASSLGTGAHGELFF.

This clone was recorded once. The chain uses TRBV25-1 and TRBJ1-2, with 8 bases aligning to TRBD1. The CDR3 loop spans 16 amino acids. The germline V gene has CDR1 MGHDK and CDR2 SYGVNS. V gave up 8 bases and J gave up 4 bases; unmatched junction bases: 15. Written as DNA, the CDR3 is TGTGCCAGCCATACGCTTACAGGGGGGTTAATCTATGGCTACACCTTC. This gives the protein CASHTLTGGLIYGYTF.

This chain joins TRBV27 and TRBJ1-2; 7 bases line up with TRBD1. J was trimmed by 5 bases and V by 0 bases; bases with no gene match: 9. This CDR3 is built from 16 residues. Per the germline V gene, CDR1 is MNHEY and CDR2 is SMNVEV (reference sequence). The CDR3 region is CASSLSLKTGRYGYTF. The DNA of the CDR3 is TGTGCCAGCAGTTTATCCTTGAAGACAGGGCGATATGGCTACACCTTC.

The chain carries TRBV3-1 (or the pseudogene TRBV3-2) and TRBJ1-1; D gene ambiguous. Trimming left V 1 base short and J 2 bases short, with 11 bases between. Germline V lookup: CDR1 LGHDT, CDR2 YNNKEL (reference sequence). This CDR3 spans 15 amino acids. CDR3 in amino acids: CASSQGEVSNTEAFF. CDR3 DNA: TGTGCCAGCAGCCAAGGGGAGGTTTCAAACACTGAAGCTTTCTTT.

J is TRBJ2-2 and V is TRBV9, with D unresolved. Germline assignment: CDR1 SGDLS and CDR2 YYNGEE. This CDR3 has 13 residues. Trimming took 3 bases from V and 5 from J, leaving 8 bases between them. In DNA form, the CDR3 reads TGTGCCAGCAGCGCAGCCGGGACCGGGGAGCTGTTTTTT. This translates into CASSAAGTGELFF.

V and J are TRBV9 and TRBJ2-2; no clear D gene. V was clipped by 4 bases and J by 5 bases, with 9 bases between them. There are 13 residues in the CDR3. Germline V CDR1 and CDR2: SGDLS, YYNGEE. CDR3 protein: CASSPYGTGELFF. The CDR3 DNA is TGTGCCAGCAGCCCCTACGGTACCGGGGAGCTGTTTTTT. The complete variable domain, with remaining parts taken from reference TRBV9 and TRBJ2-2, reads DSGVTQTPKHLITATGQRVTLRCSPRSGDLSVYWYQQSLDQGLQFLIQYYNGEERAKGNILERFSAQQFPDLHSELNLSSLELGDSALYFCASSPYGTGELFFGEGSRLTVL.

The V call is TRBV5-1, the J call TRBJ2-2, with a tentative D call TRBD1 (6 bases). CDR3 length equals 15 residues. Trimming left V 0 bases short and J 1 base short, with 7 bases between. Per the germline V gene, CDR1 is SGHRS and CDR2 is YFSETQ. This chain's CDR3 is CASSLARGNTGELFF. The CDR3 DNA reads TGCGCCAGCAGCTTGGCCAGGGGGAACACCGGGGAGCTGTTTTTT. The variable domain in full, with the rest retrieved from reference TRBV5-1 and TRBJ2-2, is KAGVTQTPRYLIKTRGQQVTLSCSPISGHRSVSWYQQTPGQGLQFLFEYFSETQRNKGNFPGRFSGRQFSNSRSEMNVSTLELGDSALYLCASSLARGNTGELFFGEGSRLTVL.

The rearrangement joins TRBV28 to TRBJ2-5; D may be TRBD1 (6 bases). Germline CDR1 is MDHEN and CDR2 is SYDVKM. The CDR3 has 13 residues. Trimming left V 1 base short and J 4 bases short, with 7 bases between. CDR3 protein: CASSLSDRETQYF. For the CDR3, the DNA is TGTGCCAGCAGTTTATCGGACAGAGAGACCCAGTACTTC.

This clone showed up just once. The chain employs TRBV21-1 and TRBJ1-6; the table names TRBD1, a call not compared with the DNA. TRBV21-1 has pseudogene status. The CDR3 is made up of 15 amino acids. CDR3 sequence: CASSKGSGVDSPLHF. CDR3 nucleotides: TGTGCCAGCAGCAAAGGCTCAGGGGTGGATTCACCCCTCCACTTT.

This chain uses TRBV6-6 with TRBJ2-2; 8 bases are shared with TRBD1. CDR3 length: 15 amino acids. CDR1 MNHNY and CDR2 SVGAGI come from the germline V gene (reference sequence). Germline trimming cut 7 bases from V and 9 bases from J; bases unmatched to any gene: 13. The CDR3 is CASTDTKDRVRELFF. The CDR3 DNA follows: TGTGCCAGCACCGACACTAAGGACAGGGTTCGGGAGCTGTTTTTT.

The V call is TRBV11-3, the J call TRBJ2-1; 7 bases map to TRBD2. Trimming took 1 base from V and 4 from J; bases not matched to a gene: 4. This CDR3 spans 15 amino acids. Looked up from germline, CDR1 is SGHNT and CDR2 is YENEEA. CDR3 DNA sequence: TGTGCCAGCAGCTTAGCAGCGGGGATTTACAATGAGCAGTTCTTC. Its translation is CASSLAAGIYNEQFF.

The chain links TRBV25-1 to TRBJ2-2; 7 bases are a match to TRBD1. V lost 6 bases and J lost 1; bases outside the gene matches: 5. The germline V gene has CDR1 MGHDK and CDR2 SYGVNS. The CDR3 contains 15 residues. In DNA, the CDR3 is TGTGCCAGCAGGCCCCGACAGGGGAACACCGGGGAGCTGTTTTTT. Protein: CASRPRQGNTGELFF.

The rearrangement joins TRBV3-1 (or the pseudogene TRBV3-2) to TRBJ1-5; D is perhaps TRBD1 (5 bases). The ends were cut back, 7 bases at V and 4 bases at J, with 17 bases in the middle. The germline gives CDR1 LGHDT, CDR2 YNNKEL (reference sequence). The CDR3 consists of 15 residues. CDR3 DNA sequence: TGTGCCAGCAACCCCCCTCACAGGTGTAATCAGCCCCAGCATTTT. It translates to CASNPPHRCNQPQHF.

This clone showed up just a few times. The J gene is TRBJ2-3, the V gene TRBV19, with a weak D call TRBD2 (6 bases). This CDR3 contains 16 residues. The V and J ends lost 8 bases and 2 bases respectively, with 20 bases between them. CDR1 is LNHDA, CDR2 SQIVND, per germline (reference sequence). CDR3 nucleotides: TGTGCCAGTGGATCTAGACTAGGTCCTTACACAGATACGCAGTATTTT. Translated, it gives CASGSRLGPYTDTQYF.

V is TRBV5-1 and J is TRBJ1-4; D is unclear. This CDR3 comprises 14 residues. In germline, CDR1 is SGHRS, CDR2 YFSETQ. V was shortened by 1 base and J by 0 bases, with 4 bases between the two germline ends. The CDR3 DNA is TGCGCCAGCAGCTTGCAGTCAACTAATGAAAAACTGTTTTTT. Translated: CASSLQSTNEKLFF.

This clone was found a few times. This sequence joins TRBV3-1 (or the pseudogene TRBV3-2) and TRBJ1-1; no reliable D call. V shed 5 bases and J shed 4 bases, with 8 bases lying between them. The CDR3 extends over 12 amino acids. Per the germline V gene, CDR1 is LGHDT and CDR2 is YNNKEL (reference sequence). CDR3 sequence: CASSFGGTEAFF. The CDR3 bases are TGTGCCAGCAGCTTCGGTGGCACTGAAGCTTTCTTT.

The V call is TRBV28, the J call TRBJ1-1, with D possibly TRBD1 on 6 matching bases. The CDR3 has 13 amino acids. CDR1 is MDHEN and CDR2 is SYDVKM in the germline V gene. The germline V and J ends were trimmed by 2 bases and 10 bases, with 14 bases remaining between them. Here the CDR3 reads CASSLGRQDGAFF. CDR3 DNA sequence: TGTGCCAGCAGTTTAGGGAGACAGGATGGAGCTTTCTTT.

The chain employs TRBV4-2 and TRBJ2-5; D may be TRBD2 (6 bases). The ends were cut back, 3 bases at V and 7 bases at J, with 18 bases in the middle. Germline lookup yields CDR1 LGHNA and CDR2 YNFKEQ. CDR3 length equals 15 residues. The CDR3 nucleotides are TGTGCCAGCAGCCAGTCCGGGACTTCGCGGGGGACCCAGTACTTC. It is translated as CASSQSGTSRGTQYF.

The rearrangement uses TRBV7-3 and TRBJ2-1; the match to TRBD2 covers 16 bases. Per the germline V gene, CDR1 is SGHTA and CDR2 is FQGTGA. J lost 9 bases, V lost 4 bases, and 9 bases had no gene match. The CDR3 loop spans 17 amino acids. The CDR3 is CASSSPGLAGGLGEQFF. In nucleotides, the CDR3 is TGTGCCAGCAGCTCCCCGGGACTAGCGGGGGGGCTCGGTGAGCAGTTCTTC.

The chain couples TRBV30 to TRBJ1-2; D perhaps matches TRBD1 (6 bases). The CDR3 has 14 residues. Trimming removed 2 bases at V and 1 base at J, with 11 bases between. Per the germline V gene, CDR1 is GTSNPN and CDR2 is SVGIG (reference sequence). For the CDR3, the DNA is TGTGCCTGGAGTAGGACAGACCTTAACTATGGCTACACCTTC. Protein product: CAWSRTDLNYGYTF. The whole variable domain, remainder taken from reference TRBV30 and TRBJ1-2, is SQTIHQWPATLVQPVGSPLSLECTVEGTSNPNLYWYRQAAGRGLQLLFYSVGIGQISSEVPQNLSASRPQDRQFILSSKKLLLSDSGFYLCAWSRTDLNYGYTFGSGTRLTVV.

The rearrangement joins TRBV19 to TRBJ2-3; weak D call: TRBD1 (5 bases). Germline-derived CDR1 and CDR2 are LNHDA and SQIVND (reference sequence). Trimming shortened V by 3 bases and J by 5 bases, and 9 bases separated the two germline ends. This CDR3 spans 13 amino acids. The CDR3 DNA reads as TGTGCCAGTAGTATGGGGCCCGGAGATACGCAGTATTTT. Encoded protein: CASSMGPGDTQYF.

The V and J genes are TRBV11-1 and TRBJ2-5; 7 nucleotides match TRBD2. CDR1 and CDR2 (germline): SGHAT, FQDESV (reference sequence). The CDR3 totals 15 residues. Germline trimming cut 3 bases from V and 0 bases from J; bases unmatched to any gene: 4. CDR3 in DNA: TGTGCCAGCAGCTTGGGAGGGGTTCACCAAGAGACCCAGTACTTC. It specifies CASSLGGVHQETQYF.